A selection of T cell receptor beta chains follows, all from one sample in a study of spatial heterogeneity in lung cancer. TCRdb passed the 5' RACE reads through MiXCR, listing each CDR3 protein once. The data contain 25,000 or so distinct CDR3 sequences, 4% to 6% of them singletons. Sequencing used PBMCs, obtained at surgery. These receptor sequences come from a male donor with early-stage non-small cell lung cancer. CDR3s include the opening cysteine and the closing phenylalanine or tryptophan. A D gene is named only where the DNA matches it firmly.

cdr3_length d_call v_call cdr3_aa
15 NA TRBV28 CASSPRGKTVYEQYF
16 TRBD2 TRBV6-2/TRBV6-3 CASSDPGGRPYNEQFF
14 TRBD2 TRBV18 CASSPEGGTYEQYF
14 NA TRBV12-3/TRBV12-4 CASSLSDRIGELFF
16 NA TRBV21-1 CASSKQDREVDDEQFF
16 NA TRBV7-3 CASSQKAGTGNNEQFF
14 NA TRBV14 CASSQVGGITEAFF
14 NA TRBV5-1 CASSLLVSTGELFF
13 NA TRBV20-1 CSATGSAKNIQYF
14 NA TRBV7-8 CASSLLGPLYEQYF
15 TRBD1 TRBV6-6 CASMGDRGTGNTIYF
13 NA TRBV28 CASSMTGTDEAFF
14 NA TRBV3-1 CASSQGTARETQYF
15 TRBD1 TRBV7-3 CASSQAGQGVNEQFF
15 TRBD1 TRBV7-8 CASSLTGAMNTEAFF
14 TRBD1 TRBV12-3/TRBV12-4 CASSGQVNHQPQHF
11 NA TRBV3-1 CASSQGLAAFF
17 NA TRBV18 CASSPRTPQSQVNEQFF
15 NA TRBV6-5 CASSSPRDANYGYTF
14 NA TRBV11-3 CASSFSGVSNEQFF
16 NA TRBV15 CATSREDKEPYYGYTF
13 NA TRBV10-2 CASSEQGSTEAFF
12 NA TRBV7-2 CASSFFTDTQYF
18 NA TRBV21-1 CASSKDPRGRLLDNEQFF
18 TRBD2 TRBV3-1 CASSQVLAEGRAGETQYF
15 TRBD1 TRBV6-5 CASSKDRALDNEQFF
16 TRBD1 TRBV20-1 CSALPPGQGARYEQYF
16 NA TRBV11-2 CASSTGTDPSTDTQYF
15 TRBD1 TRBV7-2 CASRPGTGGRGTQYF
16 TRBD1 TRBV7-2 CASSRSWTGTRDTQYF
15 TRBD1 TRBV19 CASTDRGPDTGELFF
13 NA TRBV5-1 CASSLRIQETQYF
15 TRBD1 TRBV4-3 CASSRIRTGGEKLFF
16 NA TRBV5-1 CASSLVASSSSYEQYF
13 NA TRBV2 CASNYRANNEQFF
13 NA TRBV14 CASSQAGGTEAFF
14 NA TRBV25-1 CASANDGGGETQYF
13 NA TRBV20-1 CSAPDSLVREQFF
12 NA TRBV11-2 CASSLEPDTQYF
15 NA TRBV18 CASSPSGVRRNEQFF
13 TRBD2 TRBV29-1 CSATSGREDEQFF
13 NA TRBV28 CASSPLGSGEQYF
14 TRBD1 TRBV5-4 CASSLQGAPGKQYF
13 NA TRBV29-1 CSVVGGQRETQYF
15 TRBD2 TRBV24-1 CAPPPYIAGRETQYF
16 NA TRBV6-1 CASSASVTTFTDTQYF
12 NA TRBV5-6 CASSLESTPLHF
14 NA TRBV5-1 CASSLGTWAEKLFF
13 TRBD1 TRBV6-6 CASSIGQGGGYTF
13 NA TRBV2 CASSREEGSPLHF
16 NA TRBV12-3/TRBV12-4 CASNPPGGGGTDTQYF
16 NA TRBV27 CASSPLGQGGSQPQHF
16 TRBD1 TRBV28 CASSLGTGGGTDTQYF
14 NA TRBV30 CAWSGDGGNEKLFF
16 TRBD2 TRBV6-5 CASRRTSGGEGYEQFF
13 NA TRBV6-5 CASSYGVFTEAFF
12 NA TRBV28 CASSLSSGDAFF
14 NA TRBV9 CASSVTQGVDTQYF
14 NA TRBV6-2/TRBV6-3 CASRGRGVFYEQYF